Listed below are T cell receptor beta chains from one sample, sequenced in a study of blood T cell repertoires in COVID-19. Profiling relied on immunoSEQ multiplex PCR, and the TCRdb table lists in-frame clones only, not all of them. The sample yields 140,000 to 150,000 clones, about nine tenths seen once. The sample comprised peripheral blood. The receptor set was obtained from a human donor with COVID-19, enrolled during active disease. The donor label of this sample is uncertain. Both conserved end residues are part of each CDR3. Fields, in order: V gene, J gene, clone size, D gene, CDR3 DNA, CDR3 protein. D genes are given only for firm matches. Clone size appears in some rows only: once, few, many, or a class for an expanded clone.

TRBV19	TRBJ2-7	NA	NA	TGTGCCAGTAGTTCGCTTGAGGACAGTGCCTACGAGCAGTACTTC	CASSSLEDSAYEQYF
TRBV24-1	TRBJ2-1	NA	NA	TGTGCCACCAGTACCGTAGACAGAGAGAATGAGCAGTTCTTC	CATSTVDRENEQFF
TRBV6-5	TRBJ2-1	NA	NA	TGTGCCAGCAGTAGCGAAGACCCCGTCCTCAATGAGCAGTTCTTC	CASSSEDPVLNEQFF
TRBV29-1	TRBJ1-2	NA	NA	TGCAGCGTTGTCCCGGCGGCTGGGGGCTACACCTTC	CSVVPAAGGYTF
TRBV30	TRBJ2-7	once	TRBD1	TGTGCCTGGAGTGTCGGCCGGACAGGGACCTACGAGCAGTACTTC	CAWSVGRTGTYEQYF
TRBV30	TRBJ1-6	NA	NA	TGTGCCTGGAGTGTACGGGGAAGTTCACCCCTCCACTTT	CAWSVRGSSPLHF
TRBV5-1	TRBJ1-1	NA	NA	TGCGCCAGCAGCTTGTCGGGAGACACTGAAGCTTTCTTT	CASSLSGDTEAFF
TRBV7-2	TRBJ1-1	NA	NA	TGTGCCAGCAGCTTAGTTGGAGGCGGTGGGACTGAAGCTTTCTTT	CASSLVGGGGTEAFF
TRBV12-3/TRBV12-4	TRBJ1-2	NA	TRBD1	TGTGCCAGCAGCCTACAGGGGGCGAGCGGCTACACCTTC	CASSLQGASGYTF
TRBV29-1	TRBJ2-7	NA	TRBD1	TGCAGCGTACCGGGACAGGGATACTACGAGCAGTACTTC	CSVPGQGYYEQYF
TRBV5-1	TRBJ2-5	NA	NA	TGCGCCAGCAGCTTGTCTGACAGAAGGGAGACCCAGTACTTC	CASSLSDRRETQYF
TRBV5-4	TRBJ2-2	NA	TRBD1	TGTGCCAGCAGCTTGGGACAGGGGCTGAACACCGGGGAGCTGTTTTTT	CASSLGQGLNTGELFF
TRBV11-2	TRBJ2-7	NA	NA	TGTGCCAGCACCCCCTTCCCGCGGGGCTCCTCCTACGAGCAGTACTTC	CASTPFPRGSSYEQYF
TRBV6-2/TRBV6-3	TRBJ2-1	NA	NA	TGTGCCAGCAGTTACTCAAGGTCGGGGAGAAATAATGAGCAGTTCTTC	CASSYSRSGRNNEQFF
TRBV6-5	TRBJ2-7	NA	TRBD2	TGTGCCAGCAGGAATTTTGGGGGGGTGAGTTACTTC	CASRNFGGVSYF
TRBV9	TRBJ1-5	once	NA	TGTGCCAGCAGCGTCGGGACGGGGGAGCCCCAGCATTTT	CASSVGTGEPQHF
TRBV25-1	TRBJ1-1	NA	TRBD1	TGTGCCAGCAGTGGACCATCAGGGGGCACTGAAGCTTTCTTT	CASSGPSGGTEAFF
TRBV29-1	TRBJ1-1	NA	TRBD1	TGCAGCGACCGGGACAGGGGGCAAATGAACACTGAAGCTTTCTTT	CSDRDRGQMNTEAFF
TRBV3-1/TRBV3-2	TRBJ1-1	NA	NA	TGTGCCAGCAGCCCCCTATCAGGTGAAGGCACTGAAGCTTTCTTT	CASSPLSGEGTEAFF
TRBV3-1/TRBV3-2	TRBJ2-5	NA	TRBD1	TGTGCCAGCAGCTTATCCGGGACAGGGGACGAGACCCAGTACTTC	CASSLSGTGDETQYF
TRBV5-6	TRBJ1-1	NA	NA	TGTGCCAGCAGCTTGGAACAGAACACTGAAGCTTTCTTT	CASSLEQNTEAFF
TRBV7-9	TRBJ1-1	NA	NA	TGTGCCAGCAGCTCGTTTGGTAGCGAAGCTTTCTTT	CASSSFGSEAFF
TRBV13	TRBJ2-7	NA	TRBD1	TGTGCCAGCAGTCCCGGCGGGACAGGCTCTTACGAGCAGTACTTC	CASSPGGTGSYEQYF